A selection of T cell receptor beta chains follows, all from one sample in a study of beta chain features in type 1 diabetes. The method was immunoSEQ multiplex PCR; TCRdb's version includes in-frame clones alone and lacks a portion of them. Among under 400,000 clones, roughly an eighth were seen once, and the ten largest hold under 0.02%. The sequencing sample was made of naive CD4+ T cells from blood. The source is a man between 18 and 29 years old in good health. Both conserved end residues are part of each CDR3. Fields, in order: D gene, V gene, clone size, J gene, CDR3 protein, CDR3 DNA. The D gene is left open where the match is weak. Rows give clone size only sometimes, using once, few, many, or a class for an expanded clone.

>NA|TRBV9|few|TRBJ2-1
CASSVGPEDEQFF
TGTGCCAGCAGCGTAGGACCGGAGGATGAGCAGTTCTTC
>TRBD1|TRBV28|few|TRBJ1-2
CASSPGTGKHGYTF
TGTGCCAGCAGTCCTGGGACAGGGAAACATGGCTACACCTTC
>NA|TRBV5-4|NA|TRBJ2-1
CASSLSGSSYNEQFF
TGTGCCAGCAGCTTATCGGGAAGCTCCTACAATGAGCAGTTCTTC
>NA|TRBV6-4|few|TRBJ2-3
CATKTMDGGDTQYF
TGTGCCACCAAAACGATGGACGGAGGAGATACGCAGTATTTT
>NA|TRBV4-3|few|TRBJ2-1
CASSQVGSRYNEQFF
TGCGCCAGCAGCCAAGTCGGGAGTAGGTACAATGAGCAGTTCTTC
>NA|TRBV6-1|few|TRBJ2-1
CASSVITLAGTYNEQFF
TGTGCCAGCAGTGTAATCACCCTAGCAGGTACCTACAATGAGCAGTTCTTC
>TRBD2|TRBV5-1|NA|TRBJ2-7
CASSLQTSVSYEQYF
TGCGCCAGCAGCTTGCAGACTAGCGTATCCTACGAGCAGTACTTC
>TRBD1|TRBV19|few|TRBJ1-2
CASTGWGSSGGSDYGYTF
TGTGCCAGCACGGGCTGGGGGTCCTCAGGGGGCAGTGACTATGGCTACACCTTC
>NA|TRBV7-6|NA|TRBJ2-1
CASSSDSGMSSYNEQFF
TGTGCCAGCAGCTCCGATAGCGGCATGAGCTCCTACAATGAGCAGTTCTTC
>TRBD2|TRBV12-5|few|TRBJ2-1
CASGSGGAYNEQFF
TGTGCTAGTGGTTCGGGGGGGGCCTACAATGAGCAGTTCTTC
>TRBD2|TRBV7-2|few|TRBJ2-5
CASSLGGTSGQETQYF
TGTGCCAGCAGCTTAGGAGGGACTAGCGGGCAAGAGACCCAGTACTTC
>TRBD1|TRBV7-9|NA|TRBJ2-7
CASSTTGGAYEQYF
TGTGCCAGCAGCACAACAGGGGGTGCCTACGAGCAGTACTTC
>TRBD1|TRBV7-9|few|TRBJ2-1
CASSLQGAGYNEQFF
TGTGCCAGCAGTCTTCAGGGGGCCGGCTACAATGAGCAGTTCTTC
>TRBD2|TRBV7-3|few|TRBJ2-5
CASSRGGPETQYF
TGTGCCAGCAGCCGGGGGGGGCCAGAGACCCAGTACTTC
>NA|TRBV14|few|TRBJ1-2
CASSQDLVGAGYGYTF
TGTGCCAGCAGCCAAGACCTCGTTGGGGCCGGCTATGGCTACACCTTC
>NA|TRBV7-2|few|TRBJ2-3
CASRRDFGTDTQYF
TGTGCCAGCAGGAGGGACTTCGGCACAGATACGCAGTATTTT
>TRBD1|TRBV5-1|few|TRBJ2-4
CASSSGTVQNIQYF
TGCGCCAGCAGCTCCGGGACAGTTCAAAACATTCAGTACTTC
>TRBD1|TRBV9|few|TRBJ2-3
CASSHGPGQGKTDTQYF
TGTGCCAGCAGCCATGGCCCGGGACAGGGGAAGACAGATACGCAGTATTTT
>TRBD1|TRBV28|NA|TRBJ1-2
CASRPTGVYGYTF
TGTGCCAGCAGACCCACAGGGGTCTATGGCTACACCTTC
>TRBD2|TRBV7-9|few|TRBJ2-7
CASGGGAYEQYF
TGTGCAAGCGGGGGCGGAGCCTACGAGCAGTACTTC
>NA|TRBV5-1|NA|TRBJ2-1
CASSLIGDSYNEQFF
TGCGCCAGCAGCTTGATAGGGGACTCCTACAATGAGCAGTTCTTC
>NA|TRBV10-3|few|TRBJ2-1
CAISESGGAGFDEQFF
TGTGCCATCAGTGAGTCCGGCGGGGCGGGGTTCGATGAGCAGTTCTTC
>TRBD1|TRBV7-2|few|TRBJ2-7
CASSSRQGSEQYF
TGTGCCAGCAGCTCGCGACAGGGTTCCGAGCAGTACTTC
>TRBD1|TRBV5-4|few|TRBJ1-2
CASSLGGTAGVYGYTF
TGTGCCAGCAGCCTGGGGGGGACAGCCGGGGTCTATGGCTACACCTTC
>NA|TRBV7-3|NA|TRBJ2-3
CASSLGGAGTDTQYF
TGTGCCAGCAGCTTAGGGGGGGCCGGGACAGATACGCAGTATTTT
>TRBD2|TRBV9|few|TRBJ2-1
CASSVTSESYNEQFF
TGTGCCAGCAGCGTGACTAGCGAATCCTACAATGAGCAGTTCTTC
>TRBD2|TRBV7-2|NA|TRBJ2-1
CASSGTVYNEQFF
TGTGCCAGTAGCGGGACTGTATACAATGAGCAGTTCTTC
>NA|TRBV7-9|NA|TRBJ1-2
CASSRDWGSGYTF
TGTGCCAGCAGCAGGGACTGGGGTAGTGGCTACACCTTC
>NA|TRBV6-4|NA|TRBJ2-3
CASSVQRADTQYF
TGTGCCAGCAGTGTACAGCGGGCAGATACGCAGTATTTT
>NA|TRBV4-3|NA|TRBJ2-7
CASSQSGGAYEQYF
TGCGCCAGCAGCCAAAGCGGAGGGGCCTACGAGCAGTACTTC
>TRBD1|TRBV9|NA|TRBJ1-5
CASSRGQGGSQPQHF
TGTGCCAGCAGCAGAGGACAGGGAGGGAGTCAGCCCCAGCATTTT
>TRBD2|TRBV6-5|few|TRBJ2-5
CASSYWGRGGETQYF
TGTGCCAGCAGTTACTGGGGACGGGGAGGGGAGACCCAGTACTTC
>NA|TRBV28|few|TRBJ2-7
CASSLGGDSYEQYF
TGTGCCAGCAGTTTGGGGGGAGACTCCTACGAGCAGTACTTC
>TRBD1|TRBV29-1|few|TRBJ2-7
CSVGRTGGSYEQYF
TGCAGCGTTGGGAGGACAGGGGGCTCCTACGAGCAGTACTTC
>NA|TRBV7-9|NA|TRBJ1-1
CASSSNRDTEAFF
TGTGCCAGCAGCTCTAACAGGGATACTGAAGCTTTCTTT
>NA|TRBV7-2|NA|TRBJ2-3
CASSFPRDTQYF
TGTGCCAGCAGCTTTCCTAGAGATACGCAGTATTTT
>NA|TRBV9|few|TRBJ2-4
CASSLGWQNIQYF
TGTGCCAGCAGCCTGGGCTGGCAAAACATTCAGTACTTC
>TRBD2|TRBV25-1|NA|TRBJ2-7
CASSKPSGALYEQYF
TGTGCCAGCAGTAAGCCTAGCGGGGCACTCTACGAGCAGTACTTC
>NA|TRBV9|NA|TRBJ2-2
CASSVSGTGELFF
TGTGCCAGCAGCGTATCAGGCACCGGGGAGCTGTTTTTT
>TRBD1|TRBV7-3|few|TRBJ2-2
CASSEDRGAGELFF
TGTGCCAGCAGCGAAGACAGGGGAGCCGGGGAGCTGTTTTTT
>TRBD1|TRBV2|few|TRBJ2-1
CASSSGTVSDEQFF
TGTGCCAGCAGTTCCGGGACAGTAAGCGATGAGCAGTTCTTC
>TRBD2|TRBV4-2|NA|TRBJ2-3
CASSQSGTSGTDTQYF
TGTGCCAGCAGCCAAAGTGGGACTAGCGGCACAGATACGCAGTATTTT
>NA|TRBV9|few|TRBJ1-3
CASSARLGSGNTIYF
TGTGCCAGCAGCGCAAGACTAGGGTCTGGAAACACCATATATTTT
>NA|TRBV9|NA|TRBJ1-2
CASSVESTNYGYTF
TGTGCCAGCAGCGTAGAGAGTACTAACTATGGCTACACCTTC
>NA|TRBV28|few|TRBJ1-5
CASSPDREGSVNQPQHF
TGTGCCAGCAGCCCCGATCGGGAGGGTAGCGTCAATCAGCCCCAGCATTTT
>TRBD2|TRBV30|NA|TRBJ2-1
CAWQFSGSGRSEQFF
TGTGCCTGGCAATTCAGCGGGAGCGGAAGGAGTGAGCAGTTCTTC
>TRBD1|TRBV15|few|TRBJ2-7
CATSGYPPGQGSFRSYEQYF
TGTGCCACCAGCGGGTACCCTCCGGGACAGGGGTCCTTTAGGTCCTACGAGCAGTACTTC
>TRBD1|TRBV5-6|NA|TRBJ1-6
CATEDRNNSPLHF
TGTGCCACCGAGGACAGGAATAATTCACCCCTCCACTTT
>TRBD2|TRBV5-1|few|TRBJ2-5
CASSLSGTSGETQYF
TGCGCCAGCAGCTTATCCGGGACTAGCGGTGAGACCCAGTACTTC
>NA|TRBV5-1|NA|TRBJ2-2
CASSFEGPGELFF
TGCGCCAGCAGCTTCGAGGGCCCCGGGGAGCTGTTTTTT